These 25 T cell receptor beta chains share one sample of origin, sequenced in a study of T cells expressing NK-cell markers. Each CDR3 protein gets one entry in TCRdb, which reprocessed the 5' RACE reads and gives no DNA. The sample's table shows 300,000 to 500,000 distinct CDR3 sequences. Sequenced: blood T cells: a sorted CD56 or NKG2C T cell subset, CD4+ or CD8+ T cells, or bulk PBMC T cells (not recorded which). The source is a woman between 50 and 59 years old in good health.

The CDR3 is CASSLITATGELFF. V and J are TRBV7-6 and TRBJ2-2. Germline lookup yields CDR1 SGHVS and CDR2 FNYEAQ. This CDR3 region has 14 residues.

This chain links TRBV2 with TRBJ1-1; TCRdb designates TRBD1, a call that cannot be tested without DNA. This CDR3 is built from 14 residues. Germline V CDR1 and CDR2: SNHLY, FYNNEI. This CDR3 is CASSNTGLTTEAFF. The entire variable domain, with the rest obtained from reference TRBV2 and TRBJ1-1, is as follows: EPEVTQTPSHQVTQMGQEVILRCVPISNHLYFYWYRQILGQKVEFLVSFYNNEISEKSEIFDDQFSVERPDGSNFTLKIRSTKLEDSAMYFCASSNTGLTTEAFFGQGTRLTVV.

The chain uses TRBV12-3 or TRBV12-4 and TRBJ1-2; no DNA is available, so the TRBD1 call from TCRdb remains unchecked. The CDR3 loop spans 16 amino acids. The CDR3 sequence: CASSLLGTPANYGYTF.

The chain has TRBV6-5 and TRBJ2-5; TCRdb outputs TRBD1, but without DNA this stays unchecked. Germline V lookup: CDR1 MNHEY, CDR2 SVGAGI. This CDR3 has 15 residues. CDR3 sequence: CASSPTQGAGETQYF.

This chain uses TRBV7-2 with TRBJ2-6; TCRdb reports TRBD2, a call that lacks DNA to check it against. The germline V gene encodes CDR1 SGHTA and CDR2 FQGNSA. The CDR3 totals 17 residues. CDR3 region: CASSLFLAGTGANVLTF.

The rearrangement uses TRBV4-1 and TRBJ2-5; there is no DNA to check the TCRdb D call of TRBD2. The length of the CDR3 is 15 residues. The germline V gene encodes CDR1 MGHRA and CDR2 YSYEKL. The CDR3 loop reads CASSHPGLAGETQYF.

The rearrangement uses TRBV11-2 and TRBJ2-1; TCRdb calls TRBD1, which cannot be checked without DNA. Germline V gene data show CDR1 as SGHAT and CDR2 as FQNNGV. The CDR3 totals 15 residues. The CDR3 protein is CASSLQGPLKYEQFF.

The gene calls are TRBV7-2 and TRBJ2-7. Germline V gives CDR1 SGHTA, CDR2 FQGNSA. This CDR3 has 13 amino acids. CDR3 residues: CASSQPTDYEQYF.

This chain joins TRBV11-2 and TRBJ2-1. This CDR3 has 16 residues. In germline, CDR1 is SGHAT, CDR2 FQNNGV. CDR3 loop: CASSPAAASAYNEQFF.

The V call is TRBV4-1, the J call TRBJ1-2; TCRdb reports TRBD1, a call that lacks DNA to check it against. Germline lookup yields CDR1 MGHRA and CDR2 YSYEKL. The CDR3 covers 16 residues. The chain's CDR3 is CASSQGWDRVEYGYTF.

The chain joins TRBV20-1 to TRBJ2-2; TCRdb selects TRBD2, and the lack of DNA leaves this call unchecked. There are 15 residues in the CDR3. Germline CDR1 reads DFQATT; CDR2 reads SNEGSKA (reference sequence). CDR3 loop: CSAGAGGLVSGELFF.

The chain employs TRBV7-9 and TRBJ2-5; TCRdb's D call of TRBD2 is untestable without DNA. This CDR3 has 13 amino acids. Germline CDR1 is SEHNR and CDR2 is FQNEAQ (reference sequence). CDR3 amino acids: CAVPGLRYETQYF.

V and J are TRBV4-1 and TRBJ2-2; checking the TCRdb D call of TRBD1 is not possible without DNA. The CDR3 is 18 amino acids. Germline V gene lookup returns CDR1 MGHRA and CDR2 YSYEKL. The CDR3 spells CASSHPPVGGQYTGELFF.

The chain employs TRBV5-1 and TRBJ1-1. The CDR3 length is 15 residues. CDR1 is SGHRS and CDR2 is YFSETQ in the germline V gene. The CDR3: CASSPNPGRGTEAFF.

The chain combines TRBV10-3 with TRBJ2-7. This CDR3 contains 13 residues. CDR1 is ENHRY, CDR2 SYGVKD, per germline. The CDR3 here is CANQIDPTYEQYF.

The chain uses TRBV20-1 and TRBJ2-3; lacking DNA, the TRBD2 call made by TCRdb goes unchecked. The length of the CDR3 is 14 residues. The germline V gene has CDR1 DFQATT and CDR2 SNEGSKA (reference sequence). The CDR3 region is CSARTSGILNTQYF.

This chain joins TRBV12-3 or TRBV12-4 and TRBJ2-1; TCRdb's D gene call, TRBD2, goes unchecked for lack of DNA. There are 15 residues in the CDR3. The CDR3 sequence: CASSLGGLGGNEQFF.

The CDR3: CASSKSGGFNEQYF. The J gene is TRBJ2-7, the V gene TRBV27. The CDR3 runs to 14 residues. The germline V gene encodes CDR1 MNHEY and CDR2 SMNVEV (reference sequence).

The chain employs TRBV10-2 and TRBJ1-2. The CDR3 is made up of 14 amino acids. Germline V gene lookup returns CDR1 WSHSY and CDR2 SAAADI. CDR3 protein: CASSEPTPNYGYTF.

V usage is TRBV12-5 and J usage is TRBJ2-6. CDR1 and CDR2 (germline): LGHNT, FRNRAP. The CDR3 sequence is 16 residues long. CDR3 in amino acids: CASGLVVSAGANVLTF.

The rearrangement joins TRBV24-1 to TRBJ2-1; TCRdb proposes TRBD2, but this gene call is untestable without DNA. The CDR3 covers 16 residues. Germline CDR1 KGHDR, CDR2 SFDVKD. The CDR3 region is CAINYLAGAIANEQFF.

CDR3 sequence: CASEGPSGKTEAFF. J is TRBJ1-1 and V is TRBV10-2. The CDR3 consists of 14 residues. Germline V gene lookup returns CDR1 WSHSY and CDR2 SAAADI.

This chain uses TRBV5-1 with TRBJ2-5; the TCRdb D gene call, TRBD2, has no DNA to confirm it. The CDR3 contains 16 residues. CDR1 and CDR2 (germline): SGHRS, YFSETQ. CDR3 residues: CASSLVAGQAQETQYF.

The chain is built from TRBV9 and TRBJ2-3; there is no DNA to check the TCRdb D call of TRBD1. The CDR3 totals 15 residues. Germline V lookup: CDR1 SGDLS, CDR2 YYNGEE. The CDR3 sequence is CASSVEGNGIYTQYF.

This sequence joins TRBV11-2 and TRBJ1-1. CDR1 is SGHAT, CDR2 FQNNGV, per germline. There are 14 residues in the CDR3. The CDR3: CASSLLRANTEAFF.